The entry below gives a single T cell receptor beta chain sequence along with its context. Its specificity is unknown. This record comes from a study of T cell responses to AZD1222 COVID-19 vaccine. TCRdb's table, derived via immunoSEQ multiplex PCR, lists solely in-frame clones and lacks some. The sample yields about 99,000 clones, approximately 90% seen once. Study findings and constraints: At 160-218 and 743-854, vaccine-associated CD4 TCRs were dominant, and they spanned spike. No day 14 peak samples; only post-peak repertoires were characterized. Among those given AZD1222, only 6 or 7 were seropositive at baseline.

The CDR3 covers 14 residues. V lost 4 bases and J lost 5; bases outside the gene matches: 10. CDR1 GTSNPN and CDR2 SVGIG come from the germline V gene (reference sequence). The sequencing used peripheral blood, collected on day 0 of AZD1222 vaccination. The chain has TRBV30 and TRBJ1-1, with TRBD1 matching over 7 bases. The sequence was obtained from an adult in good health. The CDR3 nucleotides are TGTGCCTGGATCTTAGGGACAGAACGAACTGAAGCTTTCTTT. It translates to CAWILGTERTEAFF.